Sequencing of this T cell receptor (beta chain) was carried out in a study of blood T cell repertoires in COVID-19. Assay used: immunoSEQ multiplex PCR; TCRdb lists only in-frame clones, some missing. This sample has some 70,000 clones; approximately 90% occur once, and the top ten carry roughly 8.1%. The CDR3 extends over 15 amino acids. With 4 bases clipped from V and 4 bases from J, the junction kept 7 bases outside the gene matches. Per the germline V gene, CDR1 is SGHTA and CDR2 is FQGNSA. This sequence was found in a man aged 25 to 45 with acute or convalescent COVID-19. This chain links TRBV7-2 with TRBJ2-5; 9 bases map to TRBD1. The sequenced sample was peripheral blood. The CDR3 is CASSSQGATRETQYF. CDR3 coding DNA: TGTGCCAGCAGCTCACAGGGGGCCACCAGAGAGACCCAGTACTTC.